These 25 T cell receptor beta chains were all obtained from the same sample, sequenced in a study of identical twins. TCRdb fed the 5' RACE reads into MiXCR, producing one record per CDR3 protein. This sample yields 700,000 or so distinct CDR3 sequences, of which over 20% are seen a single time; approximately 4.5% belongs to the top ten. The same sample was also used in a study of T cells expressing NK-cell markers.

The sample taken for sequencing was PBMCs. The receptors here all came from a woman aged 18-35 years in good health.

The chain links TRBV5-1 to TRBJ2-1; possibly TRBD2 for D (5 bases). CDR1 is SGHRS and CDR2 is YFSETQ in the germline V gene. The CDR3 runs 14 residues. V lost 0 bases and J lost 6, with 10 bases in between. The CDR3 DNA sequence: TGCGCCAGCAGCTTGGGGACCGAGGGCAATGAGCAGTTCTTC. It encodes CASSLGTEGNEQFF. The full variable domain, in which reference TRBV5-1 and TRBJ2-1 provide the parts outside the CDR3, is KAGVTQTPRYLIKTRGQQVTLSCSPISGHRSVSWYQQTPGQGLQFLFEYFSETQRNKGNFPGRFSGRQFSNSRSEMNVSTLELGDSALYLCASSLGTEGNEQFFGPGTRLTVL.

This clonotype appeared many times. The rearrangement joins TRBV12-3 or TRBV12-4 to TRBJ1-1; tentatively, D is TRBD1 (5 bases). Trimming cost V 6 bases and J 6 bases, with 11 bases left between them. The CDR3 is 12 residues long. The CDR3 coding sequence is TGTGCCAGCAGCCCCCCGGGGCCTGAAGCTTTCTTT. It encodes CASSPPGPEAFF.

This clonotype showed up just a few times. The gene calls are TRBV29-1 and TRBJ2-3, with a weak D call TRBD2 (5 bases). CDR3 size: 12 residues. The V gene's germline CDR1 is SQVTM and CDR2 ANQGSEA. The V gene lost 7 bases and the J gene lost 4 bases, with 12 bases spanning the gap. The CDR3 sequence: CSAPRGADTQYF. CDR3 sequence (DNA): TGCAGCGCCCCCCGGGGTGCAGATACGCAGTATTTT.

The rearrangement links TRBV12-3 or TRBV12-4 to TRBJ2-1; D possibly corresponds to TRBD2 (5 bases). This CDR3 contains 16 residues. V lost 0 bases, J lost 8 bases, and 17 bases lay in between. The DNA for the CDR3 is TGTGCCAGCAGTTTAGCGGGTCCGGGGTTTTCGGATGAGCAGTTCTTC. Its translation: CASSLAGPGFSDEQFF.

This chain links TRBV20-1 with TRBJ2-1; a weak D match, TRBD2 (5 bases). The CDR3 has 13 amino acids. V was trimmed by 6 bases and J by 5 bases, leaving 14 bases between them. The germline V gene encodes CDR1 DFQATT and CDR2 SNEGSKA (reference sequence). The CDR3 region has the DNA TGCAGTGCCCCGCTACCAGCGGACAATGAGCAGTTCTTC. Translated: CSAPLPADNEQFF.

The chain has TRBV10-3 and TRBJ2-7; 7 positions agree with TRBD2. Germline CDR1 ENHRY, CDR2 SYGVKD. This CDR3 region has 15 residues. The ends lost 4 bases at V and 0 bases at J; junction bases unmatched: 6. CDR3 DNA sequence: TGTGCCATCAGTGTCCCCGGGACTATCTCCTACGAGCAGTACTTC. Translating gives CAISVPGTISYEQYF.

This clonotype was counted between two and nine times. The CDR3 loop is CSAPGSRDNFNYGYTF. CDR3 nucleotide sequence: TGCAGTGCCCCCGGTTCCCGGGACAATTTTAACTATGGCTACACCTTC. The chain couples TRBV20-1 to TRBJ1-2; possible D gene TRBD1, 6 bases. The CDR3 spans 16 residues. V was pared by 6 bases and J by 1 base, with 21 bases between. Germline V gene sequence: CDR1 DFQATT, CDR2 SNEGSKA (reference sequence).

Comment on this clonotype: An end of the junction does not agree with germline; a read error may underlie this. V usage is TRBV10-3 and J usage is TRBJ2-5; D perhaps matches TRBD2 (7 bases). The CDR3 extends over 14 amino acids. The germline V gene encodes CDR1 ENHRY and CDR2 SYGVKD. CDR3 nucleotide sequence: TGTGCCATCAGCGAGTCGGGGGGCAGGAAGACCCAGTACTTC. Translated, it gives CAISESGGRKTQYF.

The chain has TRBV15 and TRBJ2-2; no firm D call. Deletions cut 3 bases from V and 5 bases from J, with 16 bases between. Germline CDR1 LNHNV, CDR2 YYDKDF (reference sequence). The CDR3 has 16 amino acids. CDR3: CATSRDNFLGTGELFF. The CDR3 region has the DNA TGTGCCACCAGCAGGGATAACTTTCTAGGAACCGGGGAGCTGTTTTTT.

This clonotype was seen more than once but under ten times. This chain's CDR3 is CASSPEGGIDTQYF. CDR3 in DNA: TGTGCCAGCAGCCCCGAGGGTGGAATAGATACGCAGTATTTT. The V call is TRBV7-3, the J call TRBJ2-3; perhaps TRBD2 as D (5 bases). V lost 5 bases to trimming and J lost 5 bases, with 14 bases between them. CDR1 SGHTA and CDR2 FQGTGA come from the germline V gene. CDR3 length: 14 amino acids.

This clonotype was counted ten times or more. The V gene is TRBV6-1, the J gene TRBJ1-4, with D hard to call. V was shortened by 7 bases and J by 9 bases, with 6 bases between the two germline ends. Germline CDR1 is MNHNS and CDR2 is SASEGT. This CDR3 region has 10 residues. The CDR3 protein is CASKSQKLFF. The CDR3 DNA follows: TGTGCCAGCAAGTCACAAAAACTGTTTTTT.

This chain links TRBV9 with TRBJ2-1; TRBD2 agrees at 11 bases. Germline CDR1 is SGDLS and CDR2 is YYNGEE. V was clipped by 1 base and J by 3 bases; unmatched bases: 3. The CDR3 has 16 residues. The CDR3 coding sequence is TGTGCCAGCAGCGTAATGGGGACTAGCGGCTACAATGAGCAGTTCTTC. It codes for CASSVMGTSGYNEQFF. Filled out from reference TRBV9 and TRBJ2-1, the complete variable domain reads DSGVTQTPKHLITATGQRVTLRCSPRSGDLSVYWYQQSLDQGLQFLIQYYNGEERAKGNILERFSAQQFPDLHSELNLSSLELGDSALYFCASSVMGTSGYNEQFFGPGTRLTVL.

The rearrangement joins TRBV4-2 to TRBJ2-3, with 10 bases that match TRBD2. CDR1 and CDR2 (germline): LGHNA, YNFKEQ. The J segment lost 6 bases and the V segment lost 2 bases, leaving 11 bases of the junction unmatched. This CDR3 has 17 residues. CDR3 coding DNA: TGTGCCAGCAGCCAACCTGGAGGCAGCGGGGGGGTTGATACGCAGTATTTT. This encodes CASSQPGGSGGVDTQYF.

In DNA, the CDR3 is TGTGCCAGCAGCAACCTAGCGGGAGTCATCTACGAGCAGTACTTC. Its translation is CASSNLAGVIYEQYF. V usage is TRBV6-1 and J usage is TRBJ2-7; 10 nucleotides align to TRBD2. CDR3 length: 15 residues. After removal of 6 bases from V and 3 bases from J, the junction contained 8 bases not matched to a gene. Germline CDR1 is MNHNS and CDR2 is SASEGT.

There are a few counts of this clonotype. The chain has TRBV9 and TRBJ2-5; 7 nucleotides line up with TRBD1. The J segment lost 1 base and the V segment lost 2 bases, leaving 8 bases of the junction unmatched. CDR1 and CDR2 (germline): SGDLS, YYNGEE. The CDR3 extends over 16 amino acids. Here the CDR3 DNA reads TGTGCCAGCAGCGTCAGGACAGGAGCCCCCCAAGAGACCCAGTACTTC. Translated, it gives CASSVRTGAPQETQYF.

Many counts were recorded for this clonotype. The chain carries TRBV5-8 and TRBJ2-7, with unresolved D. The CDR3 runs to 11 residues. V gave up 2 bases and J gave up 5 bases, with 5 bases separating them. From germline, CDR1 is SGHTS and CDR2 YDEGEE. Here the CDR3 reads CASSFKNEQYF. The CDR3 nucleotides are TGTGCCAGCAGCTTCAAAAACGAGCAGTACTTC.

This clonotype came up many times. The chain carries TRBV12-3 or TRBV12-4 and TRBJ1-2; D remains ambiguous. The CDR3 covers 13 residues. The V gene lost 3 bases and the J gene lost 7 bases, with 12 bases spanning the gap. CDR3 sequence reads: CASSLDGERGYTF. DNA of the CDR3: TGTGCCAGCAGTTTGGACGGGGAACGTGGCTACACCTTC.

This clonotype came up a few times. The chain is built from TRBV13 and TRBJ2-5; D assignment may be TRBD1 or TRBD2 (7 bases each). Trimming cost V 2 bases and J 6 bases, with 16 bases left between them. CDR3 length: 15 residues. CDR1 is PRHDT, CDR2 FYEKMQ, per germline (reference sequence). As DNA, the CDR3 is TGTGCCAGCAGCTTACAGGGGGGGCCGGTGAAGACCCAGTACTTC. Protein sequence: CASSLQGGPVKTQYF. Drawing the rest from reference TRBV13 and TRBJ2-5, the complete variable domain is AAGVIQSPRHLIKEKRETATLKCYPIPRHDTVYWYQQGPGQDPQFLISFYEKMQSDKGSIPDRFSAQQFSDYHSELNMSSLELGDSALYFCASSLQGGPVKTQYFGPGTRLLVL.

This chain connects TRBV25-1 to TRBJ2-3; weak D call: TRBD2 (5 bases). The CDR3 extends over 14 amino acids. V shed 2 bases and J shed 1 base, with 7 bases lying between them. Germline CDR1 MGHDK, CDR2 SYGVNS. CDR3 bases: TGTGCCAGCAGTGAACCCGGGGGCACAGATACGCAGTATTTT. Residues: CASSEPGGTDTQYF.

This clonotype was found a few times. The chain couples TRBV6-5 to TRBJ2-3; possible D gene TRBD2, 6 bases. Germline-derived CDR1 and CDR2 are MNHEY and SVGAGI. Trimming took off 6 bases at V and 8 bases at J, with 12 bases between the two ends. CDR3 length: 12 amino acids. This chain's CDR3 is CASSRPGVTQYF. CDR3 in DNA: TGTGCCAGCAGCCGACCGGGGGTTACGCAGTATTTT.

This clonotype has a handful of counts. J is TRBJ2-1 and V is TRBV6-1; D gene uncertain. The CDR3 has 15 residues. Deletions cut 6 bases from V and 2 bases from J, with 14 bases between. Looked up from germline, CDR1 is MNHNS and CDR2 is SASEGT. The CDR3 region has the DNA TGTGCCAGCAGGCGGACCCTTATGCCCTACAATGAGCAGTTCTTC. This translates into CASRRTLMPYNEQFF.

The sample holds a few counts of this clonotype. This chain joins TRBV20-1 and TRBJ2-1, with 8 bases identical to TRBD1. The germline gives CDR1 DFQATT, CDR2 SNEGSKA (reference sequence). CDR3 length: 13 amino acids. V shed 6 bases and J 6 bases; nucleotides not matched to a gene: 7. The CDR3 loop reads CSAQGATSNEQFF. As DNA, the CDR3 is TGCAGTGCCCAGGGGGCTACGAGCAATGAGCAGTTCTTC.

This clonotype has just a few counts. CDR3 nucleotide sequence: TGCAGCGCCGGCTTGACGGTTCAGGGATCGGAGCAGTTCTTC. Translation: CSAGLTVQGSEQFF. The chain carries TRBV29-1 and TRBJ2-1; weak D call: TRBD1 (5 bases). Germline CDR1 and CDR2: SQVTM and ANQGSEA. V lost 7 bases to trimming and J lost 10 bases, with 23 bases between them. The CDR3 has 14 residues.

The chain links TRBV12-3 or TRBV12-4 to TRBJ2-1; D not certain. Trimming stripped 3 bases from V and 2 bases from J, with 8 bases between. The CDR3 consists of 14 residues. The CDR3 loop reads CASSLAAPYNEQFF. DNA for the CDR3: TGTGCCAGCAGTTTGGCAGCCCCCTACAATGAGCAGTTCTTC.

The V and J genes are TRBV30 and TRBJ2-1; 11 bases line up with TRBD2. The CDR3 runs to 15 residues. The germline gives CDR1 GTSNPN, CDR2 SVGIG (reference sequence). Trimming took 2 bases from V and 6 from J; bases not matched to a gene: 6. The CDR3 nucleotides are TGTGCCTGGAGTCCCGGGACTAGCGGACTCAATGAGCAGTTCTTC. It translates to CAWSPGTSGLNEQFF.